The sequence of this T cell receptor (beta chain) was determined in a study of blood T cell repertoires in COVID-19. Across the whole study: T cells, B-cell-depleted T cells, or PBMCs provided the cDNA or gDNA that served as material.

CDR1 is MNHNY and CDR2 is SVGAGI in the germline V gene (reference sequence). The V and J ends lost 4 bases and 7 bases, in that order; junction bases with no gene match: 10. This CDR3 region has 15 residues. TCRdb keeps only in-frame clones here, not all; method: immunoSEQ multiplex PCR. The sample contains approximately 160,000 clones, 75% to 85% of which appear only once. Source material: peripheral blood. This clonotype was sampled from a woman aged 45-65 years in a cohort sampled during active or convalescent COVID-19. The chain couples TRBV6-6 to TRBJ2-1; 7 bases map to TRBD1. The DNA of the CDR3 is TGTGCCAGCAGTTCTATAGGGGGCTGGGATAATGAGCAGTTCTTC. Amino acids: CASSSIGGWDNEQFF.